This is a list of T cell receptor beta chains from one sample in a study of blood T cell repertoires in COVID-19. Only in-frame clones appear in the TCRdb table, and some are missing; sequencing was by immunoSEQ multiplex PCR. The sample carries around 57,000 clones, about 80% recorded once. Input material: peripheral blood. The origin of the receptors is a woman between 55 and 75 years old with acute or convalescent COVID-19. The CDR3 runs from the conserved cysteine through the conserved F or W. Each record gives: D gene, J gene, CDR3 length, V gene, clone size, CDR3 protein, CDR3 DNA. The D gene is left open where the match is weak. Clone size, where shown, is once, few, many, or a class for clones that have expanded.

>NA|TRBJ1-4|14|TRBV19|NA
CASSTGNLYEKLFF
TGTGCCAGTAGCACAGGGAACTTATATGAAAAACTGTTTTTT
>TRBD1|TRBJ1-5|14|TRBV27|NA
CASSFGTGNQPQHF
TGTGCCAGCAGTTTCGGGACAGGGAATCAGCCCCAGCATTTT
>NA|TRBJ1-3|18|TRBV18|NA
CASSPAVAGQSSGNTIYF
TGTGCCAGCTCACCAGCGGTTGCCGGACAGAGCTCTGGAAACACCATATATTTT
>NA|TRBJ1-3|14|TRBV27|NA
CASSLAGSGNTIYF
TGTGCCAGCAGTTTAGCCGGTTCTGGAAACACCATATATTTT
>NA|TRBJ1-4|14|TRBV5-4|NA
CASSLMGGKGKLFF
TGTGCCAGCAGCTTGATGGGCGGAAAGGGGAAACTGTTTTTT
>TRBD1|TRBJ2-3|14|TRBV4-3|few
CASSPWTGVDTQYF
TGCGCCAGCAGTCCTTGGACAGGTGTAGATACGCAGTATTTT
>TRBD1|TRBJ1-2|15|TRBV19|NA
CASSIGTGSNYGYTF
TGTGCCAGTAGTATCGGGACAGGTTCTAACTATGGCTACACCTTC
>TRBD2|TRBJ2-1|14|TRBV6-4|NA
CASSVWGLADEQFF
TGTGCCAGCAGTGTGTGGGGACTAGCAGATGAGCAGTTCTTC
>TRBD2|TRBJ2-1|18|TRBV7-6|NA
CASSLSVGRGGSYNEQFF
TGTGCCAGCAGCTTAAGCGTCGGGCGGGGGGGCTCCTACAATGAGCAGTTCTTC
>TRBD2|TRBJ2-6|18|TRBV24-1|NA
CATSDPRAGGGGANVLTF
TGTGCCACCAGTGACCCCCGGGCGGGGGGAGGCGGGGCCAACGTCCTGACTTTC
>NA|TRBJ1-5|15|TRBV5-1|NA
CASRGGADSNQPQHF
TGCGCCAGCAGAGGAGGGGCAGATAGCAATCAGCCCCAGCATTTT
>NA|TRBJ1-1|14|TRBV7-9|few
CASSSRVLNTEAFF
TGTGCCAGCAGCAGCAGGGTGTTGAACACTGAAGCTTTCTTT
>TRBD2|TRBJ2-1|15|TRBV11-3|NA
CASSLGGGDRNEQFF
TGTGCCAGCAGCTTAGGCGGGGGGGATCGAAATGAGCAGTTCTTC
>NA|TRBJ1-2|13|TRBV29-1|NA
CSVGAGQDYGYTF
TGCAGCGTGGGGGCAGGTCAGGACTATGGCTACACCTTC
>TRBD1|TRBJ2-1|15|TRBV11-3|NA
CASSLQGDSYNEQFF
TGTGCCAGCAGCTTACAGGGGGACTCCTACAATGAGCAGTTCTTC
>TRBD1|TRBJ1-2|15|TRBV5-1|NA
CASSLAGTGLDGYTF
TGCGCCAGCAGCTTGGCCGGGACAGGGTTAGATGGCTACACCTTC
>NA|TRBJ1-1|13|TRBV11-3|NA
CASSLNRNTEAFF
TGTGCCAGCAGCCTAAACAGAAACACTGAAGCTTTCTTT
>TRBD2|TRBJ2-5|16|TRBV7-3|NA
CASSPGTSGVAETQYF
TGTGCCAGCAGCCCCGGGACTAGCGGGGTCGCCGAGACCCAGTACTTC
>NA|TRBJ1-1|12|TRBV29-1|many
CSVVDTSTEAFF
TGCAGCGTTGTAGACACGAGCACTGAAGCTTTCTTT
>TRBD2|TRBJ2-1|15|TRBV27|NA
CASSSDLAGGWEQFF
TGTGCCAGCAGTTCCGACTTAGCGGGGGGTTGGGAGCAGTTCTTC
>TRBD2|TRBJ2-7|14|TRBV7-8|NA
CASSYRLAEGEQYF
TGTGCCAGCAGCTACAGACTAGCGGAGGGCGAGCAGTACTTC
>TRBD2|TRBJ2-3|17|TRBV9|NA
CASSEPWTSGGPYTQYF
TGTGCCAGCAGCGAGCCCTGGACTAGCGGGGGACCTTATACGCAGTATTTT
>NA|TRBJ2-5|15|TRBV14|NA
CASSQGALDQETQYF
TGTGCCAGCAGCCAAGGAGCACTAGACCAAGAGACCCAGTACTTC
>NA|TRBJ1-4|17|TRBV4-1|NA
CASSREPGVVPNEKLFF
TGCGCCAGCAGCCGAGAACCGGGGGTAGTACCTAATGAAAAACTGTTTTTT
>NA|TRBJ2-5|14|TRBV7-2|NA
CASSPRHHQETQYF
TGTGCCAGCAGCCCCCGACACCACCAAGAGACCCAGTACTTC
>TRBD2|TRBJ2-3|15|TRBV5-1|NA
CASTGLAGGTDTQYF
TGCGCCAGCACGGGATTGGCGGGGGGCACAGATACGCAGTATTTT
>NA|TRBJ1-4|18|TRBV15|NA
CATSGPRTADATNEKLFF
TGTGCCACCAGCGGCCCGAGGACAGCCGATGCAACTAATGAAAAACTGTTTTTT
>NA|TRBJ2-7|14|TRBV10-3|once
CAISDYELAYEQYF
TGTGCCATCAGTGACTATGAGCTCGCCTACGAGCAGTACTTC
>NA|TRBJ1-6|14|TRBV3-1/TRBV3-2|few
CASSQGRQGTPLHF
TGTGCCAGCTCACAGGGAAGGCAAGGAACACCCCTCCACTTT